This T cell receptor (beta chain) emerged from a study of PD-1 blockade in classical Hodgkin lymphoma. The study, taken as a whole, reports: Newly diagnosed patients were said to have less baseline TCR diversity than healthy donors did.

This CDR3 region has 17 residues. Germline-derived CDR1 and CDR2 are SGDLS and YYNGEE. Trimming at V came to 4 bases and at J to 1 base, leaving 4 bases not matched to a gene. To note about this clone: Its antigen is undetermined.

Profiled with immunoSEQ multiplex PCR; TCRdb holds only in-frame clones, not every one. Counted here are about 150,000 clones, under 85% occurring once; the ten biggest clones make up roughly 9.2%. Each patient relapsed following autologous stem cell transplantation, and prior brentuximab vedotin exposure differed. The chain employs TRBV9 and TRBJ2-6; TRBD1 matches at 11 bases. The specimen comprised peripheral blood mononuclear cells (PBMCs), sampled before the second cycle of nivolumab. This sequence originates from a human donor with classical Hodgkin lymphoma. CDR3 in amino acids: CASSQGQGGSGANVLTF. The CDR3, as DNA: TGTGCCAGCAGCCAGGGACAGGGGGGATCTGGGGCCAACGTCCTGACTTTC.